The next 5 T cell receptor beta chains were all read from a single sample in a study of regulatory T cells in long-lasting Graves disease. Time point defined: newly diagnosed GD, antithyroid drugs for less than 3 months. RNA extracted from PBMCs served as the sequencing template. According to the study, TCR beta libraries were built with iRepertoire HTBI primers and CDR3-region Arm-PCR. TCRdb processed the multiplex PCR reads anew with MiXCR; each CDR3 protein has one entry. The sample includes over 500,000 distinct CDR3 sequences, about 15% of them seen just once. These records were also assigned to another study, of T cells in Graves' hyperthyroidism and ophthalmopathy.

The material sequenced was peripheral blood mononuclear cells (PBMCs), taken at new diagnosis, from a patient treated with antithyroid drugs. Receptor source: a woman in her thirties with Graves disease.

As for this clonotype: A much larger clone differs by one base, so this may be a read error. The rearrangement joins TRBV28 to TRBJ2-7; D unresolved. The CDR3 loop spans 12 amino acids. Germline loops: CDR1 MDHEN, CDR2 SYDVKM. CDR3 sequence reads: CAGSSPLYEQYF. DNA of the CDR3: TGTGCCGGCAGTTCTCCGTTGTACGAGCAGTACTTC.

The chain is built from TRBV5-4 and TRBJ2-1, with TRBD2 matching 13 bases. The V gene's germline CDR1 is SGHNT and CDR2 YYREEE (reference sequence). V shed 4 bases, J shed 6 bases, and the junction held 7 bases outside the gene matches. The CDR3 contains 16 residues. CDR3 DNA: TGTGCCAGCAGCCTTAGGACTAGCGGGAGCGGCAATGAGCAGTTCTTC. Translated: CASSLRTSGSGNEQFF. Full variable domain (remainder filled in from reference TRBV5-4 and TRBJ2-1): ETGVTQSPTHLIKTRGQQVTLRCSSQSGHNTVSWYQQALGQGPQFIFQYYREEENGRGNFPPRFSGLQFPNYSSELNVNALELDDSALYLCASSLRTSGSGNEQFFGPGTRLTVL.

The chain employs TRBV14 and TRBJ2-3; D unresolved. The ends were cut back, 1 base at V and 10 bases at J, with 9 bases in the middle. CDR3 size: 12 residues. Looked up from germline, CDR1 is SGHDN and CDR2 is FVKESK. CDR3 DNA: TGTGCCAGCAGCCAAGCTAGGCTTGCGCAGTATTTT. This encodes CASSQARLAQYF.

In its sample, this clonotype was seen many times. V usage is TRBV9 and J usage is TRBJ1-2; TRBD1 matches at 9 bases. J was trimmed by 1 base and V by 5 bases; bases with no gene match: 9. There are 16 residues in the CDR3. Germline CDR1 and CDR2: SGDLS and YYNGEE. In nucleotides, the CDR3 is TGTGCCAGCAGGGGCTTCACAGGGGGCAATAACTATGGCTACACCTTC. Translation: CASRGFTGGNNYGYTF.

The table lists this clonotype with many counts. V is TRBV12-3 or TRBV12-4 and J is TRBJ2-7; D possibly corresponds to TRBD1 (6 bases). Trimming took 4 bases from V and 2 from J, leaving 15 bases between them. CDR3 length: 15 amino acids. The CDR3 sequence is CASSSPLQGTYEQYF. The DNA of the CDR3 is TGTGCCAGCAGTTCTCCACTACAGGGTACCTACGAGCAGTACTTC.